Here is one TCR beta chain with its context. Its antigen is not identified. The data stem from a study of post-analysis software for immune sequencing data. Study-wide background: Relapsing-remitting, secondary progressive and progressive-relapsing multiple sclerosis were all included among the disease courses. Notes on the study in general: Five TRBV segments (TRBV5-6, TRBV5-1 and TRBV20-1 among them) occurred more frequently in patients than in controls.

CDR1 and CDR2 (germline): SQVTM, ANQGSEA. The CDR3 runs to 17 residues. The ends lost 7 bases at V and 0 bases at J; junction bases unmatched: 9. Unique molecular identifiers were present in the TCR beta cDNA libraries. Using its own MiXCR run on the PCR reads, TCRdb lists one record per CDR3 protein. The profile covers 400,000 to 500,000 distinct CDR3 sequences, with less than 40% appearing a single time and 7.5% to 8.5% taken by the ten largest. Sequencing input: blood. This sequence was found in a girl aged 2-9 years with multiple sclerosis. This sequence joins TRBV29-1 and TRBJ2-1; TRBD2 matches 13 bases. The CDR3: CSAAGLAGRSSYNEQFF. Here the CDR3 DNA reads TGCAGCGCTGCGGGACTAGCGGGGAGGAGCTCCTACAATGAGCAGTTCTTC.